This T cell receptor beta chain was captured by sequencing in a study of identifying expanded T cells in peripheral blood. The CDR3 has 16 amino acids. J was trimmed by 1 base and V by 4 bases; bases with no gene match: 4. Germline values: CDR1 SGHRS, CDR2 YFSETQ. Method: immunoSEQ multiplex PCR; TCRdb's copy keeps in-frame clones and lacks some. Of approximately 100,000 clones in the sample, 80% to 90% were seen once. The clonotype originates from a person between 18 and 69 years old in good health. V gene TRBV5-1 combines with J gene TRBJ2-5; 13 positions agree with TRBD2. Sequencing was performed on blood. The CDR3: CASSLTSGGPQETQYF. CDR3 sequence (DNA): TGCGCCAGCAGCCTGACTAGCGGGGGGCCCCAAGAGACCCAGTACTTC.